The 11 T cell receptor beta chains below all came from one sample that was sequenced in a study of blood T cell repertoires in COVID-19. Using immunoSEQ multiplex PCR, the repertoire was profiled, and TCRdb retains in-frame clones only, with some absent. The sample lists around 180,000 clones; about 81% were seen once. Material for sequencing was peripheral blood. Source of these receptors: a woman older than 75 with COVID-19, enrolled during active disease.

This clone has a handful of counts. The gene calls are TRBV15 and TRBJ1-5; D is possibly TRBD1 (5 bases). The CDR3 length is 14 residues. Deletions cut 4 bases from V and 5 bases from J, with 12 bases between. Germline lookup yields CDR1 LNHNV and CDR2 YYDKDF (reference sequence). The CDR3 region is CATSNSGPHQPQHF. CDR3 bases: TGTGCCACCAGCAATTCAGGGCCGCATCAGCCCCAGCATTTT. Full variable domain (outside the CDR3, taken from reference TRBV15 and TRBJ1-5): DAMVIQNPRYQVTQFGKPVTLSCSQTLNHNVMYWYQQKSSQAPKLLFHYYDKDFNNEADTPDNFQSRRPNTSFCFLDIRSPGLGDTAMYLCATSNSGPHQPQHFGDGTRLSIL.

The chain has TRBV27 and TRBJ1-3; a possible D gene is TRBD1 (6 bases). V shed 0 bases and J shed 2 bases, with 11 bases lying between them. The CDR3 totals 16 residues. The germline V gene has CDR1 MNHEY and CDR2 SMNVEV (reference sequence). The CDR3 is CASSLSGRGPGNTIYF. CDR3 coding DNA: TGTGCCAGCAGTTTATCCGGCAGGGGTCCTGGAAACACCATATATTTT.

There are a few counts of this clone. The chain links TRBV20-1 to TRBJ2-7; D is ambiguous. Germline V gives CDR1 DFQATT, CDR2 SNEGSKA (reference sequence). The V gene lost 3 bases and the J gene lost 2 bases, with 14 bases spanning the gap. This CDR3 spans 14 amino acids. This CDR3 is CSASGAERPYEQYF. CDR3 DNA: TGCAGTGCTAGTGGCGCGGAACGACCCTACGAGCAGTACTTC.

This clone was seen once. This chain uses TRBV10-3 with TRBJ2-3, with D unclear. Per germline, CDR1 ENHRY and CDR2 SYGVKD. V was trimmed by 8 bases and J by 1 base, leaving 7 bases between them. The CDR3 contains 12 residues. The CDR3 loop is CAIGRGTDTQYF. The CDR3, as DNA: TGTGCCATCGGCCGGGGCACAGATACGCAGTATTTT.

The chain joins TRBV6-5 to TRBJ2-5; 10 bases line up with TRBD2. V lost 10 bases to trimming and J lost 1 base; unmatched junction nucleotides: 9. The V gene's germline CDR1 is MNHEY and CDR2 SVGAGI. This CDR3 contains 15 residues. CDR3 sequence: CATLRLAGPQETQYF. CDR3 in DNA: TGTGCCACCTTACGACTAGCGGGCCCCCAAGAGACCCAGTACTTC.

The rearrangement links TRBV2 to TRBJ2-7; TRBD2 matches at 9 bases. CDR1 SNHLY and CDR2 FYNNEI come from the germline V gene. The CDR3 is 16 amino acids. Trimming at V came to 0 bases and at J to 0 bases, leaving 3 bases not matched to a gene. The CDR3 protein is CASSEAGGRASYEQYF. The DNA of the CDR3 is TGTGCCAGCAGTGAAGCGGGCGGGAGGGCCTCCTACGAGCAGTACTTC.

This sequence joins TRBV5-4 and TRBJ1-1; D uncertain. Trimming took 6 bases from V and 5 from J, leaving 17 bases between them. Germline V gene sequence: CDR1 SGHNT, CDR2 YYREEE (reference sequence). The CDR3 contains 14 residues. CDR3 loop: CASTPSRRGTEAFF. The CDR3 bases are TGTGCCAGCACCCCCTCACGACGAGGGACTGAAGCTTTCTTT. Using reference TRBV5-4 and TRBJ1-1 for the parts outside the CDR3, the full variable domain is ETGVTQSPTHLIKTRGQQVTLRCSSQSGHNTVSWYQQALGQGPQFIFQYYREEENGRGNFPPRFSGLQFPNYSSELNVNALELDDSALYLCASTPSRRGTEAFFGQGTRLTVV.

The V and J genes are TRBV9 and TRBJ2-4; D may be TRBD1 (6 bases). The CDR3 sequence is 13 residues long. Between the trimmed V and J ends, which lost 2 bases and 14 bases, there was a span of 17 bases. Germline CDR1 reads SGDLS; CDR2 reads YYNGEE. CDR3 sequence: CASSVSWDTGEYF. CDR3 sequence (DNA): TGTGCCAGCAGCGTGAGCTGGGACACTGGAGAGTACTTC.

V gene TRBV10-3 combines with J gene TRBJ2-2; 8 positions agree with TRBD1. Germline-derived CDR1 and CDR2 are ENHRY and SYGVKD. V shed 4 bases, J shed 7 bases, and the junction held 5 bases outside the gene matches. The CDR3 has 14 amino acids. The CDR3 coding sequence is TGTGCCATCAGTGGGAGGACAGGGAACGGGGAGCTGTTTTTT. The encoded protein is CAISGRTGNGELFF.

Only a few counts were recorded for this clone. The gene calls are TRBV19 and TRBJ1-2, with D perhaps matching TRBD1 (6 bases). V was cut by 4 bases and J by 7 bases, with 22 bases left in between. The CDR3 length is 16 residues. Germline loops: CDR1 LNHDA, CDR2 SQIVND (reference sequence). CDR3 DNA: TGTGCCAGTAGTACGACAGGCAACCATCTATTGGGTGGCTACACCTTC. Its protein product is CASSTTGNHLLGGYTF. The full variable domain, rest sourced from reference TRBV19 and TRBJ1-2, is DGGITQSPKYLFRKEGQNVTLSCEQNLNHDAMYWYRQDPGQGLRLIYYSQIVNDFQKGDIAEGYSVSREKKESFPLTVTSAQKNPTAFYLCASSTTGNHLLGGYTFGSGTRLTVV.

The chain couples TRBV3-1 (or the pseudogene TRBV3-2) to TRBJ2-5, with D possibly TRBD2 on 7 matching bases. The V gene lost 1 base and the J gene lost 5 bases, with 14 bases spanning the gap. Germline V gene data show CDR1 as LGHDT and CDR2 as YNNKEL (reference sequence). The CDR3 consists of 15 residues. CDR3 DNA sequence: TGTGCCAGCAGCCAAGGGCGCGGGGGACATGAGACCCAGTACTTC. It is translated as CASSQGRGGHETQYF.